What follows are 20 T cell receptor beta chains derived from one specimen sequenced in a study of CD8+CD57+ T cells in acquired aplastic anemia. Profiles of TCR beta VDJ and CDR3 were generated from a genomic DNA template. A single record per CDR3 protein comes from TCRdb applying MiXCR to the reads. The table records 150,000 to 180,000 distinct CDR3 sequences, roughly 54% of them present only once. Sequencing involved patients with CD8+CD57+ cell expansion previously shown by flow cytometry. The sequencing input was sorted CD4+, CD8+, or CD8+CD57+ T cells (not recorded which) from PBMCs. The receptor source for this set is a human donor with aplastic anemia.

The chain joins TRBV19 to TRBJ2-5; tentatively, D is TRBD2 (5 bases). This CDR3 region has 14 residues. Germline CDR1 is LNHDA and CDR2 is SQIVND (reference sequence). V dropped 10 bases and J dropped 1 base, with 16 bases sitting between them. The CDR3 DNA reads TGTGCCACATCGGCCCCTAGCTTCCAAGAGACCCAGTACTTC. Translated, it gives CATSAPSFQETQYF.

This clonotype was seen many times. The chain carries TRBV6-1 and TRBJ1-5; D not certain. V lost 5 bases, J lost 5 bases, and 13 bases lay in between. The CDR3 covers 14 residues. CDR1 is MNHNS and CDR2 is SASEGT in the germline V gene. The CDR3 reads CASSLRDGYQPQHF. Here the CDR3 DNA reads TGTGCCAGCAGTCTTCGGGATGGATATCAGCCCCAGCATTTT.

The rearrangement joins TRBV25-1 to TRBJ1-5, with a tentative D call TRBD1 (5 bases). The germline CDR1 and CDR2 sequences are MGHDK and SYGVNS. The CDR3 runs to 14 residues. The V end lost 8 bases, the J end lost 0 bases, and 11 bases lay between the germline ends. The CDR3 coding sequence is TGTGCCAGCCCTGGGACGGATAGCAATCAGCCCCAGCATTTT. Its protein is CASPGTDSNQPQHF.

V usage is TRBV15 and J usage is TRBJ1-1, with TRBD1 matching 7 bases. In germline, CDR1 is LNHNV, CDR2 YYDKDF (reference sequence). The CDR3 totals 15 residues. Trimming at V came to 3 bases and at J to 2 bases, leaving 6 bases not matched to a gene. This chain's CDR3 is CATSRRQGVNTEAFF. CDR3 coding DNA: TGTGCCACCAGCAGGCGACAGGGAGTAAACACTGAAGCTTTCTTT.

A note on this clonotype: Mismatch with germline at one junction end may stem from a read error. J is TRBJ2-7 and V is TRBV10-3; D gene ambiguous. CDR1 is ENHRY, CDR2 SYGVKD, per germline. The CDR3 has 17 residues. The CDR3 region has the DNA TGTGCCAGCAGTCGAGCCCCCGGGCCTCCCTCGGCTTCCGAGCAGTACTTC. Translating gives CASSRAPGPPSASEQYF.

As DNA, the CDR3 is TGTGCCAGCAGCTTAGGGACAGGGCGACCGTTCTTC. As protein: CASSLGTGRPFF. The chain joins TRBV7-4 to TRBJ2-1, with 8 bases that match TRBD1. This CDR3 spans 12 amino acids. From germline, CDR1 is SGHVT and CDR2 SQSDAQ. V was pared by 1 base and J by 15 bases, with 5 bases of the junction left unmatched.

This clonotype has ten or more counts. The chain joins TRBV13 to TRBJ1-6, with D hard to call. The germline gives CDR1 PRHDT, CDR2 FYEKMQ (reference sequence). Trimming removed 5 bases at V and 9 bases at J, with 14 bases between. CDR3 length equals 14 residues. The CDR3 spells CASSPAGMGSPLHF. The CDR3 DNA follows: TGTGCCAGCAGCCCAGCGGGGATGGGTTCACCCCTCCACTTT.

This clonotype has at least ten counts. This chain uses TRBV3-1 with TRBJ2-7; TRBD2 matches 7 bases. Germline loops: CDR1 LGHDT, CDR2 YNNKEL (reference sequence). Trimming at V came to 1 base and at J to 4 bases, leaving 7 bases not matched to a gene. The CDR3 runs to 15 residues. The CDR3 DNA sequence: TGTGCCAGCAGCCAAGGTCACGGGGAGGGATACGAGCAGTACTTC. Translated, it gives CASSQGHGEGYEQYF.

The rearrangement joins TRBV6-2 or TRBV6-3 to TRBJ1-5; D possibly corresponds to TRBD1 (5 bases). V lost 7 bases and J 6 bases, leaving 10 bases between the germline ends. The CDR3 runs 12 residues. Germline CDR1 and CDR2: MNHEY and SVGEGT. CDR3 sequence: CASMGDGQPQHF. DNA for the CDR3: TGTGCCAGCATGGGGGACGGTCAGCCCCAGCATTTT.

The chain combines TRBV24-1 with TRBJ1-6; 10 bases fit TRBD1. J gave up 9 bases and V 6 bases, and 16 bases lay outside the gene matches. The CDR3 runs to 18 residues. The V gene's germline CDR1 is KGHDR and CDR2 SFDVKD. The CDR3 DNA is TGTGCCACCAGTATGGGGACAGGGGACCTTGCGGTTCGTTCACCCCTCCACTTT. Translating it yields CATSMGTGDLAVRSPLHF.

The chain couples TRBV24-1 to TRBJ2-5; D uncertain. Germline CDR1 is KGHDR and CDR2 is SFDVKD. This CDR3 has 14 amino acids. Trimming removed 9 bases from V and 2 bases from J, with 15 bases in between. This CDR3 reads CATRRRASQETQYF. CDR3 in DNA: TGTGCCACCCGTCGAAGGGCCTCACAAGAGACCCAGTACTTC.

V is TRBV15 and J is TRBJ2-7, with D possibly TRBD1 on 6 matching bases. The CDR3 is 15 amino acids. The V end was cut by 5 bases, the J end by 0 bases, with 14 bases between. Germline V gives CDR1 LNHNV, CDR2 YYDKDF (reference sequence). CDR3 sequence: CATSGEQGSSYEQYF. In nucleotides, the CDR3 is TGTGCCACCAGCGGCGAGCAGGGGAGCTCCTACGAGCAGTACTTC.

This clonotype was observed a single time. The chain couples TRBV24-1 to TRBJ1-5; D remains ambiguous. The ends were cut back, 7 bases at V and 4 bases at J, with 10 bases in the middle. The CDR3 sequence is 13 residues long. The germline V gene encodes CDR1 KGHDR and CDR2 SFDVKD. CDR3: CATRDLGNQPQHF. The CDR3 DNA sequence: TGTGCCACCAGAGATCTGGGAAATCAGCCCCAGCATTTT.

Only one count was recorded for this clonotype. V is TRBV2 and J is TRBJ1-3; 7 bases line up with TRBD1. The ends lost 6 bases at V and 6 bases at J; junction bases unmatched: 8. The CDR3 is 14 residues long. Germline CDR1 SNHLY, CDR2 FYNNEI. Written as DNA, the CDR3 is TGTGCCAGCAGGGACTCGGGACAGCTAAACACCATATATTTT. The encoded protein is CASRDSGQLNTIYF.

V and J are TRBV7-9 and TRBJ1-3, with 7 positions matching TRBD1. After removal of 4 bases from V and 5 bases from J, the junction contained 5 bases not matched to a gene. Germline V gene lookup returns CDR1 SEHNR and CDR2 FQNEAQ (reference sequence). The CDR3 has 14 amino acids. The CDR3 DNA sequence: TGTGCCAGCAGCTCTGACAGGGTTAGAAACACCATATATTTT. Translation: CASSSDRVRNTIYF.

Comments on this clonotype: At one boundary the junction diverges from the germline segment, which might be a read error. The rearrangement links TRBV4-2 to TRBJ1-4; D may be TRBD1 (6 bases). Germline CDR1 is LGHNA and CDR2 is YNFKEQ. CDR3 size: 14 residues. The CDR3: CASKAQGSFEKLSF. The CDR3 DNA reads as TGTGCCAGCAAAGCACAGGGTTCGTTCGAAAAACTGTCTTTT.

This clonotype was detected ten times or more. V gene TRBV6-1 combines with J gene TRBJ1-6; D is uncertain. The CDR3 is 16 amino acids. In germline, CDR1 is MNHNS, CDR2 SASEGT. V was pared by 10 bases and J by 0 bases, with 16 bases between. The chain's CDR3 is CATSAPKSSYNSPLHF. CDR3 bases: TGTGCCACGTCGGCTCCCAAAAGCTCCTATAATTCACCCCTCCACTTT.

This clonotype has just a few counts. Given a much more abundant clone one base away, this may be a read error. Because the CDR3 is missing its conserved closing phenylalanine or tryptophan, this is likely a read error. This sequence joins TRBV29-1 and TRBJ2-1; D may correspond to TRBD1 or TRBD2 (5 bases each). The CDR3 has 11 residues. CDR1 is SQVTM, CDR2 ANQGSEA, per germline. V was cut by 7 bases and J by 4 bases, with 8 bases left in between. The CDR3 coding sequence is TGCAGCGCCTGGGGGTACAATGAGCAGTTCCTC. Amino acid sequence: CSAWGYNEQFL.

For this clonotype: Possible read error: a much larger clone is one base away. V usage is TRBV4-3 and J usage is TRBJ1-2; 7 nucleotides align to TRBD1. After removal of 3 bases from V and 4 bases from J, the junction contained 11 bases not matched to a gene. From germline, CDR1 is LGHNA and CDR2 YSLEER. This CDR3 spans 16 amino acids. CDR3 protein: CASSQDEQGIPYGYTF. The CDR3 coding sequence is TGCGCCAGCAGCCAGGACGAACAGGGGATCCCCTATGGCTACACCTTC.

The rearrangement joins TRBV2 to TRBJ1-2; 8 bases agree with TRBD1. The CDR3 contains 15 residues. The junction had 18 bases not matched to a gene; V was cut back by 11 bases and J by 7 bases. Germline CDR1 SNHLY, CDR2 FYNNEI. This chain's CDR3 is CAGKLQGTGGSGYTF. In nucleotides, the CDR3 is TGTGCCGGCAAACTTCAGGGGACAGGAGGAAGTGGCTACACCTTC.